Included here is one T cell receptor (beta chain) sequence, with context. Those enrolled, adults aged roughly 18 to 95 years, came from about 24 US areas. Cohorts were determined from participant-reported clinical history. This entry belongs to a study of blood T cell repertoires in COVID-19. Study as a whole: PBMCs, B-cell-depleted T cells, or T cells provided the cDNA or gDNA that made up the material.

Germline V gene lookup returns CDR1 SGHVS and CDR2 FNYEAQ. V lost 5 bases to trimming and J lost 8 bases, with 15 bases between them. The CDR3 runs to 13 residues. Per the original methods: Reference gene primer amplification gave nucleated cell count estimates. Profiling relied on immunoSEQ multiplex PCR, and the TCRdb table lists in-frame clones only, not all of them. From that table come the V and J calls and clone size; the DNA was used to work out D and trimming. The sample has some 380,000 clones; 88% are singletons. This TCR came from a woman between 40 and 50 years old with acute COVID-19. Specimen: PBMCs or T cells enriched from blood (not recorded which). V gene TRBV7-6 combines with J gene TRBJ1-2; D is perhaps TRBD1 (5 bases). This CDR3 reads CASSPGQVIGYTF. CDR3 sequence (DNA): TGTGCCAGCAGCCCAGGGCAGGTCATAGGCTACACCTTC.